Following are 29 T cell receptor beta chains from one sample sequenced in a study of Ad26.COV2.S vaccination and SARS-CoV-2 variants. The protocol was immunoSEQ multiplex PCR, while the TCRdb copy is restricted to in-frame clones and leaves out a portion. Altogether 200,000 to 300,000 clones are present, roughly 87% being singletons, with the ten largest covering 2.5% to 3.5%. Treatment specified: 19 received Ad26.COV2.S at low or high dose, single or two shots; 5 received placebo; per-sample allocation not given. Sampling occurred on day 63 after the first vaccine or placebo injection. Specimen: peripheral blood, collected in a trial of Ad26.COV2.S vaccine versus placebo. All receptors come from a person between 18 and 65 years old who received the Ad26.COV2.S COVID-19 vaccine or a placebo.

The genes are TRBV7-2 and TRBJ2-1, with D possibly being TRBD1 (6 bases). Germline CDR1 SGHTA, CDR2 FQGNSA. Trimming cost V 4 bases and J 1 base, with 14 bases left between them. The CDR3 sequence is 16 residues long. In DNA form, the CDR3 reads TGTGCCAGCAGCTATGCTAACAGGGTGTCCTACAATGAGCAGTTCTTC. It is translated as CASSYANRVSYNEQFF. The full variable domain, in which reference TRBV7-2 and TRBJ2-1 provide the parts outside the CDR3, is GAGVSQSPSNKVTEKGKDVELRCDPISGHTALYWYRQSLGQGLEFLIYFQGNSAPDKSGLPSDRFSAERTGGSVSTLTIQRTQQEDSAVYLCASSYANRVSYNEQFFGPGTRLTVL.

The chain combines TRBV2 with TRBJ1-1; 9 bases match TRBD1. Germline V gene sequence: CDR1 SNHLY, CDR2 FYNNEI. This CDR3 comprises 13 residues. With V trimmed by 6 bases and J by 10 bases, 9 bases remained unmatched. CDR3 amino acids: CASSPTGQGRAFF. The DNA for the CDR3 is TGTGCCAGCAGCCCTACGGGACAGGGAAGAGCTTTCTTT.

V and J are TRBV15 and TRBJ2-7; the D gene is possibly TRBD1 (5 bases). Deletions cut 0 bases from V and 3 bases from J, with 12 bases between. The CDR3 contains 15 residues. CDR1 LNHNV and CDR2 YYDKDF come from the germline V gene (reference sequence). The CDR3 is CATSRDVGQVYEQYF. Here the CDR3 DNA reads TGTGCCACCAGCAGAGATGTTGGACAAGTCTACGAGCAGTACTTC.

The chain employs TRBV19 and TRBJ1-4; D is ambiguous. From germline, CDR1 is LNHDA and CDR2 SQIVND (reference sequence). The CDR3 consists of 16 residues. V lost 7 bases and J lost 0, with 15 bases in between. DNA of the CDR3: TGTGCCAGTACCACCCGAAGGAGGGCAACTAATGAAAAACTGTTTTTT. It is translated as CASTTRRRATNEKLFF. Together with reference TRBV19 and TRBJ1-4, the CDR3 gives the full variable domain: DGGITQSPKYLFRKEGQNVTLSCEQNLNHDAMYWYRQDPGQGLRLIYYSQIVNDFQKGDIAEGYSVSREKKESFPLTVTSAQKNPTAFYLCASTTRRRATNEKLFFGSGTQLSVL.

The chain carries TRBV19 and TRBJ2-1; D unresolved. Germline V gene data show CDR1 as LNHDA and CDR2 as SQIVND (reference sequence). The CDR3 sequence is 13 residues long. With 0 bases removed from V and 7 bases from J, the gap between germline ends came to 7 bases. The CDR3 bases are TGTGCCAGTAGTATAGACGTTTATAATGAGCAGTTCTTC. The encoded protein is CASSIDVYNEQFF.

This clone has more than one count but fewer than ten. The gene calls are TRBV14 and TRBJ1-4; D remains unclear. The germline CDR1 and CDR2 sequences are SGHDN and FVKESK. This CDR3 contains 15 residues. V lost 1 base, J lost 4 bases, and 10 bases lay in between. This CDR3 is CASSQGILSNEKLFF. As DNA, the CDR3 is TGTGCCAGCAGCCAAGGGATCTTAAGTAATGAAAAACTGTTTTTT.

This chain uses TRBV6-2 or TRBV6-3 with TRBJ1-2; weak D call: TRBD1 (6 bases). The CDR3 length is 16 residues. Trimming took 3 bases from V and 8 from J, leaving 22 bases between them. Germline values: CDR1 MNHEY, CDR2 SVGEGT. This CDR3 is CASSYRGGRTNLGYTF. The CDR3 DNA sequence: TGTGCCAGCAGTTATAGGGGGGGACGGACTAATCTGGGCTACACCTTC.

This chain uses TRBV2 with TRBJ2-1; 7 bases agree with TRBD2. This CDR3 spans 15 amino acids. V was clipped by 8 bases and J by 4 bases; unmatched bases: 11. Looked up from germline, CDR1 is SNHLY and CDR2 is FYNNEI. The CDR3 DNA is TGTGCCAGCTCCGGGGAGGGCGGGGAGTACAATGAGCAGTTCTTC. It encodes CASSGEGGEYNEQFF. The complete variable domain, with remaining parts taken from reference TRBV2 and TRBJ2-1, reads EPEVTQTPSHQVTQMGQEVILRCVPISNHLYFYWYRQILGQKVEFLVSFYNNEISEKSEIFDDQFSVERPDGSNFTLKIRSTKLEDSAMYFCASSGEGGEYNEQFFGPGTRLTVL.

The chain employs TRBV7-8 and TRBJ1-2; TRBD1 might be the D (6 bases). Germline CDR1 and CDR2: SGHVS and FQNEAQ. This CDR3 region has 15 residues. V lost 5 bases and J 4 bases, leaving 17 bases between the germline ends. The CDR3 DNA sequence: TGTGCCAGCAGCCCCAAGGGCCCCAGGGGCTATGGCTACACCTTC. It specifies CASSPKGPRGYGYTF.

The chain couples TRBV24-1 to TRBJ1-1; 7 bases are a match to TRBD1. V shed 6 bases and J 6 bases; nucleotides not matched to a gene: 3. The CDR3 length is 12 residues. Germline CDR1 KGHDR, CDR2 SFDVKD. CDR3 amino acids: CATSSGTAEAFF. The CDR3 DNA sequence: TGTGCCACCAGTTCCGGGACAGCTGAAGCTTTCTTT.

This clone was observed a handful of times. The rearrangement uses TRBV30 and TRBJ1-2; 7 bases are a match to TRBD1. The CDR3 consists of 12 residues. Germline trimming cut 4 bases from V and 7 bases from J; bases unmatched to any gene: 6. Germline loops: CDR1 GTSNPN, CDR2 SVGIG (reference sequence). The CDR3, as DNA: TGTGCCTGGAATGATGGGACAGCTGGCTACACCTTC. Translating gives CAWNDGTAGYTF.

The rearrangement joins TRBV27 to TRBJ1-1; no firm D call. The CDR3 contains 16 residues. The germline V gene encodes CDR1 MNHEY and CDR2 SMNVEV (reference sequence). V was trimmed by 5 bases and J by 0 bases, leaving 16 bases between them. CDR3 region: CASSPHSVKLNTEAFF. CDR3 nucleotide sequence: TGTGCCAGCAGTCCCCATTCAGTTAAGTTGAACACTGAAGCTTTCTTT.

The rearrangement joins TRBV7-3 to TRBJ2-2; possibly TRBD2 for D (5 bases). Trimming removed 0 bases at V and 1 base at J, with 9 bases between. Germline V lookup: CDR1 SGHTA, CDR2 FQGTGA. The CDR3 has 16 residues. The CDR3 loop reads CASSLTFSGNTGELFF. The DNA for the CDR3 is TGTGCCAGCAGCTTAACGTTCAGCGGGAACACCGGGGAGCTGTTTTTT. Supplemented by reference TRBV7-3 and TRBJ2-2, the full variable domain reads GAGVSQTPSNKVTEKGKYVELRCDPISGHTALYWYRQSLGQGPEFLIYFQGTGAADDSGLPNDRFFAVRPEGSVSTLKIQRTERGDSAVYLCASSLTFSGNTGELFFGEGSRLTVL.

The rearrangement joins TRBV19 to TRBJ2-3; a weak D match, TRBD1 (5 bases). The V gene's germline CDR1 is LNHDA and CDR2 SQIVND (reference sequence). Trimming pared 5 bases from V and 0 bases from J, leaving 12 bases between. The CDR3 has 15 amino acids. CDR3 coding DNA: TGTGCCAGTAGTTACAGACAGCGTAGCACAGATACGCAGTATTTT. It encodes CASSYRQRSTDTQYF. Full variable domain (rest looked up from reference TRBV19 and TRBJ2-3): DGGITQSPKYLFRKEGQNVTLSCEQNLNHDAMYWYRQDPGQGLRLIYYSQIVNDFQKGDIAEGYSVSREKKESFPLTVTSAQKNPTAFYLCASSYRQRSTDTQYFGPGTRLTVL.

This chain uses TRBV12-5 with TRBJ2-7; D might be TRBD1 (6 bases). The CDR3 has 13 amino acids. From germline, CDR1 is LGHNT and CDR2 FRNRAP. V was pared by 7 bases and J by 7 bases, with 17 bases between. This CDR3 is CASALLATGEQYF. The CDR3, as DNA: TGTGCTAGTGCCCTACTTGCCACAGGGGAGCAGTACTTC.

This chain's CDR3 is CASSPRPVVGNQPQHF. The DNA of the CDR3 is TGTGCCAGTAGTCCTCGCCCGGTGGTAGGGAATCAGCCCCAGCATTTT. The V call is TRBV19, the J call TRBJ1-5; D ambiguous. In germline, CDR1 is LNHDA, CDR2 SQIVND (reference sequence). This CDR3 is 16 amino acids long. V lost 5 bases to trimming and J lost 4 bases, with 18 bases between them.

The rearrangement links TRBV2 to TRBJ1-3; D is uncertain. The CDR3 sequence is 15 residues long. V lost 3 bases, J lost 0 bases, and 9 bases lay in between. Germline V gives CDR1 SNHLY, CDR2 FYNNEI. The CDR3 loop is CASSEFRISGNTIYF. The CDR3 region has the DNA TGTGCCAGCAGTGAGTTTCGGATCTCTGGAAACACCATATATTTT. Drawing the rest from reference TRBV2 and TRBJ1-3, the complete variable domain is EPEVTQTPSHQVTQMGQEVILRCVPISNHLYFYWYRQILGQKVEFLVSFYNNEISEKSEIFDDQFSVERPDGSNFTLKIRSTKLEDSAMYFCASSEFRISGNTIYFGEGSWLTVV.

CDR3 region: CASSQGVTGNQPQHF. The CDR3 DNA reads as TGTGCCAGCAGCCAAGGAGTCACAGGTAATCAGCCCCAGCATTTT. This sequence joins TRBV3-1 (or the pseudogene TRBV3-2) and TRBJ1-5, with D tentatively TRBD1 (5 bases). CDR1 is LGHDT and CDR2 is YNNKEL in the germline V gene (reference sequence). V was shortened by 1 base and J by 4 bases, with 11 bases between the two germline ends. The CDR3 is 15 amino acids.

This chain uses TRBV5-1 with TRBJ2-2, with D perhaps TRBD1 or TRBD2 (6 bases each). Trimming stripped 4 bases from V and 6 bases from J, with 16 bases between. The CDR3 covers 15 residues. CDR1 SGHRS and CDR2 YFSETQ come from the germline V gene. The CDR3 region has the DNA TGCGCCAGCAGCCGTCCTGGGGGGCATGCCGGGGAGCTGTTTTTT. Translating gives CASSRPGGHAGELFF.

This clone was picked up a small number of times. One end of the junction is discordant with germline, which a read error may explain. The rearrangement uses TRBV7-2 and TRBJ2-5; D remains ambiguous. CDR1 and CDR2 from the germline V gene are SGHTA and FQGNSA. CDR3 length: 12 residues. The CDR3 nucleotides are TGTGCCAGCAGCTTAAACCAGGAGACCCAGTACTTC. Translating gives CASSLNQETQYF.

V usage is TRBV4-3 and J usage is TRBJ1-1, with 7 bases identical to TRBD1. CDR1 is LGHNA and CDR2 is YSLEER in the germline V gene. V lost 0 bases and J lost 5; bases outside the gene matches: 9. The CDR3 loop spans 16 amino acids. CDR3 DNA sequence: TGCGCCAGCAGCCAAGAGATCAGGGGGTGGATGACTGAAGCTTTCTTT. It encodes CASSQEIRGWMTEAFF.

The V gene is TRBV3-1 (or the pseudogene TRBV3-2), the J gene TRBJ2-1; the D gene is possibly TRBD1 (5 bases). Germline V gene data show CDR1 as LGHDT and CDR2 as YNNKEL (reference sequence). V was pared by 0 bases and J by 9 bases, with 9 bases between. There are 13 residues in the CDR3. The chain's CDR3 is CASSQDGASEQFF. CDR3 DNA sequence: TGTGCCAGCAGCCAAGATGGGGCCAGTGAGCAGTTCTTC.

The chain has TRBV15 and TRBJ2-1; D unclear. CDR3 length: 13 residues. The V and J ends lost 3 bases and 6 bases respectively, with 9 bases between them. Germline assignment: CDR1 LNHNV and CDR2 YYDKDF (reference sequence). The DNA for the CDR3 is TGTGCCACCAGCAGCGGAGCTTTCAATGAGCAGTTCTTC. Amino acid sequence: CATSSGAFNEQFF.

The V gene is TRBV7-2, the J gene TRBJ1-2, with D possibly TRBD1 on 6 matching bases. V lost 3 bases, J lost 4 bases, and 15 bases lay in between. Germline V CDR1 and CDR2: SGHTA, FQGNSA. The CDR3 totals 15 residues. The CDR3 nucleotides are TGTGCCAGCAGCTTTTACAGGGCCCAAGGCTATGGCTACACCTTC. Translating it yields CASSFYRAQGYGYTF.

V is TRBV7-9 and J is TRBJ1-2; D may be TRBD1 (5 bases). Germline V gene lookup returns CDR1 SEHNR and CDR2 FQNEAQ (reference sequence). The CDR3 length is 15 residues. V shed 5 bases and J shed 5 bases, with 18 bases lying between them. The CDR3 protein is CASSPSGGELYGYTF. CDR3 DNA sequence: TGTGCCAGCAGCCCGAGTGGGGGGGAACTATATGGCTACACCTTC.

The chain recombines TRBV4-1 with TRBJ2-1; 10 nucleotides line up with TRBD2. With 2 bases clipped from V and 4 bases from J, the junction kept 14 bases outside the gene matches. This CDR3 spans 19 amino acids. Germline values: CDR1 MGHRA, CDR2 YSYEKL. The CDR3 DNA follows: TGCGCCAGCAGCCAACCTTTAACCTTGACTAGCGGGTTTTACAATGAGCAGTTCTTC. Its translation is CASSQPLTLTSGFYNEQFF.

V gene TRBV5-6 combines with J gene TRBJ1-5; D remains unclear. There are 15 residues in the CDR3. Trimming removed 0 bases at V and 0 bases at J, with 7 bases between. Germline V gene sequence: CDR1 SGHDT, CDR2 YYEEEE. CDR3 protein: CASSLGSYSNQPQHF. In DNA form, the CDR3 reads TGTGCCAGCAGCTTGGGGTCATATAGCAATCAGCCCCAGCATTTT.

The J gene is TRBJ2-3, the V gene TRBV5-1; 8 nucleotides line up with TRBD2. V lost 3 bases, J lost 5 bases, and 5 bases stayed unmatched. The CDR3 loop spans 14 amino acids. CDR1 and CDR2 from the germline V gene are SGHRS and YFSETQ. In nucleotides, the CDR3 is TGCGCCAGCAGCTCCCTAGCGGGTGGAGATACGCAGTATTTT. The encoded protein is CASSSLAGGDTQYF.

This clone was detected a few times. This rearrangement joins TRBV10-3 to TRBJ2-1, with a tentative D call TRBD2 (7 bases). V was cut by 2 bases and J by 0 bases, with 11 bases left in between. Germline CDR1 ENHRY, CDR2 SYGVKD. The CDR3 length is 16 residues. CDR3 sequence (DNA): TGTGCCATCAGTGAGCCCCGGGGGGCCTCCTACAATGAGCAGTTCTTC. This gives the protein CAISEPRGASYNEQFF.